The clone carrying this T cell receptor (beta chain) occurred a few times. Its antigen is not identified. The V end lost 3 bases, the J end lost 3 bases, and 17 bases lay between the germline ends. The CDR3 contains 17 residues. The source of the sample is a study of T cell repertoires in cytomegalovirus infection. MiXCR, applied by TCRdb to the reads, yields one record per CDR3 protein. The sample records 750,000 to 950,000 distinct CDR3 sequences, roughly 28% being singletons. The sequences come from cultured CD8+ T cells from PBMCs, collected from culture after CMV antigen stimulation. V gene TRBV12-3 or TRBV12-4 combines with J gene TRBJ1-4, with D possibly TRBD1 on 5 matching bases. This clonotype originated in a human donor in good health (CMV status not recorded). Some clones in this sample may be carry-over from other donors' samples. The CDR3 DNA reads TGTGCCAGCAGTTTCGCTTTACCGCGGGGCGCTAATGAAAAACTGTTTTTT. Translating gives CASSFALPRGANEKLFF.